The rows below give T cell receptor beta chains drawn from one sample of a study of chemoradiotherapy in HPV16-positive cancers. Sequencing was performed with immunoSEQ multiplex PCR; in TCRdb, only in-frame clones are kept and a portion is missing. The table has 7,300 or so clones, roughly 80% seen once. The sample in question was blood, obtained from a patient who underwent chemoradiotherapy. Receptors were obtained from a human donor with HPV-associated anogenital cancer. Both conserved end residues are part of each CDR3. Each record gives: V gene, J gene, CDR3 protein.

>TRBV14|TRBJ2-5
CASSRDQNQETQYF
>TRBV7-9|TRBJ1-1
CASSLVDSQNTEAFF
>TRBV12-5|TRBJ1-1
CASDLGQGTGNTEAFF
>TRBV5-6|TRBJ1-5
CASSPIPGEGQPQHF
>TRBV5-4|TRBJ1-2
CASSSEGGYSGGYTF
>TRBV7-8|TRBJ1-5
CASSLDRGPQHF
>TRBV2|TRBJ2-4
CASSGKGFDKNIQYF
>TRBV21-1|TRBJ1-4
CASSKAYRDRSNEKLFF
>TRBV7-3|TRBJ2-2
CASSPLPRQGGTGELFF
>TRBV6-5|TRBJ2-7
CASSAGTGGYEQYF
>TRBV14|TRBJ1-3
CASSLLERFNTIYF
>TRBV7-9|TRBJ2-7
CASSLAGGGRSYEQYF
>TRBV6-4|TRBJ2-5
CASSGVAIGETQYF
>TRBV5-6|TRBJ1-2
CASSLEHRVDYGYTF
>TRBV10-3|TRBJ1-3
CAISPDGSSGNTIYF
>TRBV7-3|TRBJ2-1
CASSPDGPSYNEQFF
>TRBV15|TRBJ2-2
CATSRDIGAANTGELFF
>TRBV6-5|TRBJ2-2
CASSLGIGTGELFF
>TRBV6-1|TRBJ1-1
CASSEIDTVNTEAFF
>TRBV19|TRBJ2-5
CASSISQTQYF
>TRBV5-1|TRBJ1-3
CASSFDGAGNTIYF
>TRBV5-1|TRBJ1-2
CASSAERYGYTF
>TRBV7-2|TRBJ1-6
CASSFLGLVGNSPLHF
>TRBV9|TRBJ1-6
CASSPYNSPLHF
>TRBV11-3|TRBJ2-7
CASSSGPPYEQYF
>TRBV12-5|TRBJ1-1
CASTAAFMNTEAFF
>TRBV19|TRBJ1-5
CASSIGEQQPQHF
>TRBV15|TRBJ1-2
CATSRTIDRGREGYTF
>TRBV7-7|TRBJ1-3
CASSLQEGNTIYF
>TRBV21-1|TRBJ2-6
CASSPREAEKYSGANVLTF
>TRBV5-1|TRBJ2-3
CASKVAGASTDTQYF
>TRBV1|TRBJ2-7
CTSSHLAGVLYEQYF
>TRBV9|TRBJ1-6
CASSSRDFNSPLHF
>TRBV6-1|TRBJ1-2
CASSEALGQDYGYTF
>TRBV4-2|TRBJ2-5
CASSLSLGLAGGRETQYF
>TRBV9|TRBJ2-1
CASSVAREGSSYNEQFF
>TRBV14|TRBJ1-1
CASSRQTNTEAFF
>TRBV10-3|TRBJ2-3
CAISESTTYTDTQYF
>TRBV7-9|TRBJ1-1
CASSLDSMNTEAFF
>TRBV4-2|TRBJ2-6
CASSQDDSSGANVLTF
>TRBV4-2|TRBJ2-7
CASSQGQGWNEQYF
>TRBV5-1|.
CASSGSFYEQYF
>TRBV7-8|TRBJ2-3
CASSQNRGHADTQYF
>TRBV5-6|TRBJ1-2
CASSPTGGDYGYTF
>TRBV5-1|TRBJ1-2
CASSLGAGYGYTF
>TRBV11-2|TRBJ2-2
CASSFSTTGGAGELFF
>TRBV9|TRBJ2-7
CASSVGQDSSYEQYF